The sequence of this TCR beta chain was determined in a study of T cell clusters in autoimmune cytopenias. TRB amplification used roughly 250 ng of peripheral blood genomic DNA. Multiplex touch-down PCR amplified TRB using TRB-A and TRB-B pools in one tube. With the multiplex PCR reads reprocessed, TCRdb shows one record per CDR3 protein and no DNA. The sample's table shows about 2,800 distinct CDR3 sequences. This clonotype is identified as medium-sized (0.01 to 0.1%) from frequency. There are 11 residues in the CDR3. Germline CDR1 MNHEY, CDR2 SVGAGI. This TCR derives from a human donor with an autoimmune cytopenia or autoimmune hepatitis (not recorded which). Input material: peripheral blood. The chain uses TRBV6-5 and TRBJ2-2. The CDR3 reads CATRNTGELFF.